These 3 T cell receptor beta chains were sequenced from one sample in a study of radiation and T cells in renal cell carcinoma. Clones were read by immunoSEQ multiplex PCR, and TCRdb kept only the in-frame ones, dropping some. The profile shows roughly 150,000 clones, over 80% of them singletons. The time point was: blood 2 weeks post-SBRT. Treatment here: 15 Gy SBRT to primary tumor, nephrectomy 4 weeks later. The sequencing here drew on blood, taken from a patient whose treatment included radiotherapy and nephrectomy. Source of these receptors: a woman aged 45-65 years with renal cell carcinoma.

The V call is TRBV6-6, the J call TRBJ1-5, with TRBD1 identical over 9 bases. The V and J ends lost 7 bases and 6 bases, in that order; junction bases with no gene match: 7. This CDR3 has 14 residues. Germline V gene lookup returns CDR1 MNHNY and CDR2 SVGAGI (reference sequence). CDR3 DNA sequence: TGTGCCAGCACTCCTACAGGGGGCGGTCAGCCCCAGCATTTT. Its protein is CASTPTGGGQPQHF.

The chain joins TRBV6-5 to TRBJ2-5; D assignment may be TRBD1 or TRBD2 (7 bases each). The CDR3 runs 15 residues. Germline CDR1 and CDR2: MNHEY and SVGAGI. Trimming shortened V by 5 bases and J by 8 bases, and 21 bases separated the two germline ends. CDR3 region: CASSPPPAGGGTQYF. CDR3 DNA sequence: TGTGCCAGCAGTCCTCCGCCTGCAGGGGGGGGCACCCAGTACTTC.

The chain joins TRBV19 to TRBJ2-1; the D gene is possibly TRBD1 (6 bases). The CDR3 loop spans 15 amino acids. Trimming stripped 5 bases from V and 7 bases from J, with 18 bases between. Germline values: CDR1 LNHDA, CDR2 SQIVND (reference sequence). The CDR3 sequence: CASSAVWPRGNEQFF. Here the CDR3 DNA reads TGTGCCAGTAGTGCCGTTTGGCCGAGGGGGAATGAGCAGTTCTTC.